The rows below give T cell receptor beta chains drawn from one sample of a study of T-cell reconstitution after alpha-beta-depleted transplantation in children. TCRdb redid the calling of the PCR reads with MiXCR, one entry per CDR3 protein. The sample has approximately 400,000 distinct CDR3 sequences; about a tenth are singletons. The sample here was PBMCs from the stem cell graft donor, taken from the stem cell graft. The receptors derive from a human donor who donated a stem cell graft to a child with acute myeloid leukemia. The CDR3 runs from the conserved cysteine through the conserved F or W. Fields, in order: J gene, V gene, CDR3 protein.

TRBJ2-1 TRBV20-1 CSARTSSGGTVRNEQFF
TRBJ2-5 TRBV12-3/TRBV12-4 CASSSVQETQYF
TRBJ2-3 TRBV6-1 CASSDGTSGTTDTQYF
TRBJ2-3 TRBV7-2 CASSLVVAGGDTQYF
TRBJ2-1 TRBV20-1 CSASWVAGGLNEQFF
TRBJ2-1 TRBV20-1 CSARDRRAHNEQFF
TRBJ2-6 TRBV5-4 CASSHASTGANVLTF
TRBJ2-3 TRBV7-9 CASSSGGGGRRTQYF
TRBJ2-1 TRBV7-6 CASSLSLGDEQFF
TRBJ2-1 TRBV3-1 CASSPKFWTRGNEQFF
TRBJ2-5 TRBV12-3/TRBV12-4 CASSFYYGSPPTTVKETQYF
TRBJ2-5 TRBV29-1 CSVDPTGRQETQYF
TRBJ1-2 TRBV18 CASSSRLENYGYTF
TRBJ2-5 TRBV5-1 CASSPSAGGEETQYF
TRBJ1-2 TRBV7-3 CASSSIIRVGNYGYTF
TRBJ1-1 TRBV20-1 CSAQRNTEAFF
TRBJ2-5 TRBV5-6 CASSSVQGASQETQYF
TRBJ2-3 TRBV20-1 CSAPSERDTQYF
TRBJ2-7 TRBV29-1 CSVEGESTYEQYF
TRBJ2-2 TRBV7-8 CASSLANRGTGELFF
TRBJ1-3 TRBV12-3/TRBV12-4 CASSFRGVGNTIYF
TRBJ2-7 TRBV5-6 CASSLDRTYEQYF
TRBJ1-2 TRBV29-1 CSVVTGNYGYTF
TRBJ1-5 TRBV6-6 CASSRDRVQPQHF
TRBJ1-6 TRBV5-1 CASSLQGGGSPLHF
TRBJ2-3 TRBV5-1 CASSTWLTSGEGTDTQYF